The 29 T cell receptor beta chains below all came from one sample that was sequenced in a study of T cell responses to AZD1222 COVID-19 vaccine. Method: immunoSEQ multiplex PCR; TCRdb's copy keeps in-frame clones and lacks some. The repertoire holds fewer than 150,000 clones, with 80% to 90% as singletons. The sample consisted of peripheral blood, taken 28 days after the second AZD1222 dose. The origin of the receptors is an adult who received the AZD1222 COVID-19 vaccine.

The chain joins TRBV7-9 to TRBJ1-1, with TRBD1 identical over 7 bases. The junction had 8 bases not matched to a gene; V was cut back by 5 bases and J by 2 bases. The germline V gene has CDR1 SEHNR and CDR2 FQNEAQ (reference sequence). This CDR3 spans 15 amino acids. The CDR3, as DNA: TGTGCCAGCAGCCGCCAGGGACAGATTAACACTGAAGCTTTCTTT. Residues: CASSRQGQINTEAFF.

The CDR3 loop is CASSQDFFGTGAGYTF. As DNA, the CDR3 is TGCGCCAGCAGCCAAGATTTCTTTGGGACAGGGGCTGGCTACACCTTC. The chain carries TRBV4-3 and TRBJ1-2, with TRBD1 matching 10 bases. Trimming at V came to 0 bases and at J to 7 bases, leaving 8 bases not matched to a gene. Germline CDR1 reads LGHNA; CDR2 reads YSLEER. This CDR3 spans 16 amino acids.

The chain employs TRBV2 and TRBJ1-2, with D unresolved. The germline V gene has CDR1 SNHLY and CDR2 FYNNEI. Trimming took off 3 bases at V and 4 bases at J, with 6 bases between the two ends. This CDR3 has 12 amino acids. Here the CDR3 reads CASSEGSYGYTF. CDR3 bases: TGTGCCAGCAGTGAGGGCAGCTATGGCTACACCTTC. Combining the CDR3 with reference TRBV2 and TRBJ1-2 gives the whole variable domain EPEVTQTPSHQVTQMGQEVILRCVPISNHLYFYWYRQILGQKVEFLVSFYNNEISEKSEIFDDQFSVERPDGSNFTLKIRSTKLEDSAMYFCASSEGSYGYTFGSGTRLTVV.

This clone was observed a single time. This chain links TRBV21-1 with TRBJ1-2. TRBV21-1 is a known pseudogene. The CDR3 has 14 residues. CDR3 nucleotide sequence: TGTGCCAGCAGCAAGAGGGCAAGGAACTATGGCTACACCTTC. Translation: CASSKRARNYGYTF.

The J gene is TRBJ1-5, the V gene TRBV5-6, with 7 bases matching TRBD1. Germline V gene sequence: CDR1 SGHDT, CDR2 YYEEEE. Trimming cost V 4 bases and J 1 base; bases outside gene matches: 11. This CDR3 region has 17 residues. The CDR3 is CASSLLGGPGSNQPQHF. DNA for the CDR3: TGTGCCAGCAGCCTGCTAGGGGGCCCTGGGAGCAATCAGCCCCAGCATTTT.

J is TRBJ2-6 and V is TRBV5-4; TRBD1 agrees at 8 bases. Trimming removed 7 bases from V and 0 bases from J; junction bases left unmatched: 3. CDR3 length: 15 residues. Germline V CDR1 and CDR2: SGHNT, YYREEE (reference sequence). The CDR3 loop reads CASLDRASGANVLTF. CDR3 coding DNA: TGTGCCAGCCTGGACAGGGCCTCTGGGGCCAACGTCCTGACTTTC.

The V call is TRBV6-5, the J call TRBJ1-2; TRBD1 agrees at 7 bases. The trim removed 6 bases at V and 8 bases at J, leaving 12 bases unmatched. The CDR3 runs to 14 residues. CDR1 MNHEY and CDR2 SVGAGI come from the germline V gene. The CDR3 is CASSYDRVGNGYTF. CDR3 nucleotides: TGTGCCAGCAGCTACGACAGGGTTGGTAACGGCTACACCTTC.

The chain is built from TRBV9 and TRBJ1-2; 7 bases fit TRBD1. Unmatched junction bases numbered 15, after V lost 3 bases and J lost 1 base. CDR1 SGDLS and CDR2 YYNGEE come from the germline V gene. The CDR3 is made up of 18 amino acids. The DNA of the CDR3 is TGTGCCAGCAGCGCGCCCCAACTCAGAGGGGGCCATAACTATGGCTACACCTTC. Its protein is CASSAPQLRGGHNYGYTF. Combining the CDR3 with reference TRBV9 and TRBJ1-2 gives the whole variable domain DSGVTQTPKHLITATGQRVTLRCSPRSGDLSVYWYQQSLDQGLQFLIQYYNGEERAKGNILERFSAQQFPDLHSELNLSSLELGDSALYFCASSAPQLRGGHNYGYTFGSGTRLTVV.

This rearrangement joins TRBV28 to TRBJ1-3; D remains unclear. CDR3 length: 14 amino acids. Trimming took off 7 bases at V and 0 bases at J, with 10 bases between the two ends. The germline gives CDR1 MDHEN, CDR2 SYDVKM. CDR3 nucleotides: TGTGCCAGCAATAGGCCTTTCTCTGGAAACACCATATATTTT. Residues: CASNRPFSGNTIYF. Full variable domain (outside the CDR3, taken from reference TRBV28 and TRBJ1-3): DVKVTQSSRYLVKRTGEKVFLECVQDMDHENMFWYRQDPGLGLRLIYFSYDVKMKEKGDIPEGYSVSREKKERFSLILESASTNQTSMYLCASNRPFSGNTIYFGEGSWLTVV.

With respect to this clone: Other DNA variants within this sample encode the same CDR3. The chain has TRBV7-2 and TRBJ1-4; D is ambiguous. The CDR3 consists of 14 residues. CDR1 and CDR2 from the germline V gene are SGHTA and FQGNSA. V was shortened by 2 bases and J by 0 bases, with 4 bases between the two germline ends. CDR3 sequence (DNA): TGTGCCAGCAGCTTAAGCGCAACTAATGAAAAACTGTTTTTT. It yields the protein CASSLSATNEKLFF. The complete variable domain, with remaining parts taken from reference TRBV7-2 and TRBJ1-4, reads GAGVSQSPSNKVTEKGKDVELRCDPISGHTALYWYRQSLGQGLEFLIYFQGNSAPDKSGLPSDRFSAERTGGSVSTLTIQRTQQEDSAVYLCASSLSATNEKLFFGSGTQLSVL.

This clone was counted between two and nine times. The chain is built from TRBV5-1 and TRBJ2-5; D unresolved. Germline CDR1 reads SGHRS; CDR2 reads YFSETQ. V lost 5 bases to trimming and J lost 7 bases, with 12 bases between them. CDR3 length: 12 residues. For the CDR3, the DNA is TGCGCCAGCAGTCTTGACTCGGGGACCCAGTACTTC. This gives the protein CASSLDSGTQYF.

The chain carries TRBV3-1 (or the pseudogene TRBV3-2) and TRBJ2-1; 9 bases agree with TRBD2. With 4 bases clipped from V and 8 bases from J, the junction kept 9 bases outside the gene matches. This CDR3 has 15 residues. Per germline, CDR1 LGHDT and CDR2 YNNKEL (reference sequence). The CDR3 region has the DNA TGTGCCAGCAGCCGAGCAGGCGGGGGGGCGGATGAGCAGTTCTTC. This gives the protein CASSRAGGGADEQFF.

Comment on this clone: Other nucleotide sequences from this sample produce the same CDR3. The chain recombines TRBV12-3 or TRBV12-4 with TRBJ1-1; D remains unclear. Trimming shortened V by 1 base and J by 1 base, and 4 bases separated the two germline ends. The CDR3 runs to 13 residues. CDR3 sequence (DNA): TGTGCCAGCAGTTTAGGGGGGAACACTGAAGCTTTCTTT. This translates into CASSLGGNTEAFF.

This chain joins TRBV9 and TRBJ1-3, with a weak D call TRBD1 (5 bases). CDR1 is SGDLS, CDR2 YYNGEE, per germline. Trimming took 2 bases from V and 2 from J, leaving 11 bases between them. This CDR3 is built from 15 residues. The DNA of the CDR3 is TGTGCCAGCAGCGTCGGGGGTGGGCCTGGAAACACCATATATTTT. Translating it yields CASSVGGGPGNTIYF.

The V call is TRBV7-9, the J call TRBJ1-3; D not certain. Looked up from germline, CDR1 is SEHNR and CDR2 is FQNEAQ (reference sequence). The length of the CDR3 is 17 residues. V was trimmed by 1 base and J by 0 bases, leaving 13 bases between them. CDR3 in amino acids: CASSLGGQTISGNTIYF. DNA of the CDR3: TGTGCCAGCAGCTTAGGCGGCCAAACTATCTCTGGAAACACCATATATTTT.

The chain has TRBV5-8 and TRBJ1-4; D is possibly TRBD1 (5 bases). With 4 bases removed from V and 7 bases from J, the gap between germline ends came to 17 bases. The CDR3 has 15 amino acids. Per germline, CDR1 SGHTS and CDR2 YDEGEE. Here the CDR3 DNA reads TGTGCCAGCAGCAGGGCAGGGCTGAAGGGTGAAAAACTGTTTTTT. Encoded protein: CASSRAGLKGEKLFF. Complete variable domain (other parts from reference TRBV5-8 and TRBJ1-4): EAGVTQSPTHLIKTRGQQATLRCSPISGHTSVYWYQQALGLGLQFLLWYDEGEERNRGNFPPRFSGRQFPNYSSELNVNALELEDSALYLCASSRAGLKGEKLFFGSGTQLSVL.

V usage is TRBV7-3 and J usage is TRBJ2-2, with D hard to call. This CDR3 spans 13 amino acids. Germline V gives CDR1 SGHTA, CDR2 FQGTGA. Trimming stripped 2 bases from V and 7 bases from J, with 8 bases between. The CDR3 region has the DNA TGTGCCAGCAGCTTAGCAGGTTACGGGGAGCTGTTTTTT. Amino acids: CASSLAGYGELFF. Full variable domain (rest looked up from reference TRBV7-3 and TRBJ2-2): GAGVSQTPSNKVTEKGKYVELRCDPISGHTALYWYRQSLGQGPEFLIYFQGTGAADDSGLPNDRFFAVRPEGSVSTLKIQRTERGDSAVYLCASSLAGYGELFFGEGSRLTVL.

This clone was counted a single time. The chain's CDR3 is CASSRGWGLRGTDTQYF. In nucleotides, the CDR3 is TGTGCCAGCAGCCGAGGGTGGGGACTGAGGGGCACAGATACGCAGTATTTT. The chain couples TRBV5-4 to TRBJ2-3; D may be TRBD2 (6 bases). The CDR3 totals 17 residues. Trimming removed 4 bases at V and 1 base at J, with 19 bases between. Germline-derived CDR1 and CDR2 are SGHNT and YYREEE (reference sequence).

The chain uses TRBV9 and TRBJ1-2; D gene uncertain. Germline V gives CDR1 SGDLS, CDR2 YYNGEE. The CDR3 length is 11 residues. The V gene lost 5 bases and the J gene lost 0 bases, with 2 bases spanning the gap. The chain's CDR3 is CASRTNYGYTF. DNA of the CDR3: TGTGCCAGCAGAACTAACTATGGCTACACCTTC.

The rearrangement uses TRBV30 and TRBJ1-6, with D unresolved. This CDR3 comprises 16 residues. CDR1 is GTSNPN, CDR2 SVGIG, per germline (reference sequence). V lost 2 bases and J 8 bases, leaving 19 bases between the germline ends. DNA for the CDR3: TGTGCCTGGAGTATCTCGTCGGGCTTTGGGGATTCACCCCTCCACTTT. Encoded protein: CAWSISSGFGDSPLHF.

The V gene is TRBV11-2, the J gene TRBJ2-3; D gene ambiguous. The CDR3 has 15 residues. V dropped 1 base and J dropped 0 bases, with 8 bases sitting between them. Germline V gene lookup returns CDR1 SGHAT and CDR2 FQNNGV. CDR3 residues: CASSLGGRSTDTQYF. The CDR3 DNA sequence: TGTGCCAGCAGCTTAGGAGGTAGGAGCACAGATACGCAGTATTTT.

This chain connects TRBV2 to TRBJ2-2; a possible D gene is TRBD1 (5 bases). V lost 3 bases, J lost 7 bases, and 6 bases lay in between. Germline-derived CDR1 and CDR2 are SNHLY and FYNNEI. This CDR3 contains 12 residues. The CDR3: CASSDQGGELFF. DNA of the CDR3: TGTGCCAGCAGTGACCAGGGCGGGGAGCTGTTTTTT.

The chain links TRBV7-2 to TRBJ1-1, with D unclear. The CDR3 is 13 residues long. Per germline, CDR1 SGHTA and CDR2 FQGNSA. Trimming took off 2 bases at V and 6 bases at J, with 10 bases between the two ends. The DNA of the CDR3 is TGTGCCAGCAGCTTACTCAACTCCCCTGAAGCTTTCTTT. This sequence encodes CASSLLNSPEAFF.

The chain employs TRBV4-1 and TRBJ1-1; D perhaps matches TRBD1 (6 bases). Trimming left V 0 bases short and J 8 bases short, with 19 bases between. The CDR3 has 16 residues. Germline CDR1 and CDR2: MGHRA and YSYEKL. The CDR3 DNA sequence: TGCGCCAGCAGCCAAGATGTAACAGGGCCATACCCGGAAGCTTTCTTT. It specifies CASSQDVTGPYPEAFF.

The genes are TRBV7-2 and TRBJ1-6; D is unclear. The V and J ends lost 2 bases and 10 bases respectively, with 12 bases between them. The CDR3 totals 14 residues. CDR1 is SGHTA and CDR2 is FQGNSA in the germline V gene. The CDR3 DNA reads as TGTGCCAGCAGCTTATCGGGCAGGACCTCACCCCTCCACTTT. It is translated as CASSLSGRTSPLHF.

V and J are TRBV5-1 and TRBJ1-4, with 9 positions matching TRBD1. This CDR3 has 15 amino acids. Germline-derived CDR1 and CDR2 are SGHRS and YFSETQ. After removal of 5 bases from V and 3 bases from J, the junction contained 5 bases not matched to a gene. CDR3 bases: TGCGCCAGCAGTCCACAGGGGGCGGCTAATGAAAAACTGTTTTTT. Amino acids: CASSPQGAANEKLFF.

The genes are TRBV6-5 and TRBJ2-7, with a tentative D call TRBD2 (5 bases). Germline V gives CDR1 MNHEY, CDR2 SVGAGI. Trimming stripped 8 bases from V and 0 bases from J, with 11 bases between. There are 13 residues in the CDR3. This chain's CDR3 is CASSRRDSYEQYF. CDR3 nucleotide sequence: TGTGCCAGCTCTCGACGGGACTCCTACGAGCAGTACTTC.

The rearrangement uses TRBV5-4 and TRBJ2-2; D not certain. This CDR3 contains 14 residues. Germline V CDR1 and CDR2: SGHNT, YYREEE (reference sequence). Between the trimmed V and J ends, which lost 3 bases and 2 bases, there was a span of 8 bases. CDR3 in amino acids: CASSWYSNTGELFF. The DNA for the CDR3 is TGTGCCAGCAGCTGGTACTCAAACACCGGGGAGCTGTTTTTT.

The V and J genes are TRBV11-2 and TRBJ1-6; D is undetermined. The V end was cut by 5 bases, the J end by 9 bases, with 8 bases between. CDR3 length: 12 residues. Germline CDR1 is SGHAT and CDR2 is FQNNGV. The CDR3: CASSSATSPLHF. DNA of the CDR3: TGTGCCAGCAGCAGCGCTACTTCACCCCTCCACTTT.